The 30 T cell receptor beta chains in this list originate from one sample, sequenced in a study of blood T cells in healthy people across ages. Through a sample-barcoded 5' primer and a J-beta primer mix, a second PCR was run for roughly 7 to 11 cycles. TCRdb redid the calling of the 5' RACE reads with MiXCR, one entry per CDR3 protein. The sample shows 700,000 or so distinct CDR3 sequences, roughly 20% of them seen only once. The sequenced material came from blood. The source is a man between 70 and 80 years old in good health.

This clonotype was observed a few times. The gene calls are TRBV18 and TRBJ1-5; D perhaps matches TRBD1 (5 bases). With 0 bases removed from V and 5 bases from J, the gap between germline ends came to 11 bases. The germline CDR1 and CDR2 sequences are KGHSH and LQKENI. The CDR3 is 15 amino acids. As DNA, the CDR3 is TGTGCCAGCTCACCACCGGGCGGGGGGTATCAGCCCCAGCATTTT. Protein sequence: CASSPPGGGYQPQHF.

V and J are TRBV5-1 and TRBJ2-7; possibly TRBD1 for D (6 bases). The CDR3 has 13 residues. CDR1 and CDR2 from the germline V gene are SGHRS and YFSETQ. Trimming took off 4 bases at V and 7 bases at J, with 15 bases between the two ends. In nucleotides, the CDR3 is TGCGCCAGCAGCACGAGGTCAGGGGAGGAGCAGTACTTC. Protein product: CASSTRSGEEQYF.

The CDR3 protein is CASSIVYNNQPQHF. The CDR3, as DNA: TGTGCCAGTAGTATAGTTTACAACAATCAGCCCCAGCATTTT. This chain connects TRBV19 to TRBJ1-5, with no clear D. Germline CDR1 is LNHDA and CDR2 is SQIVND (reference sequence). V shed 1 base and J shed 3 bases, with 7 bases lying between them. This CDR3 spans 14 amino acids.

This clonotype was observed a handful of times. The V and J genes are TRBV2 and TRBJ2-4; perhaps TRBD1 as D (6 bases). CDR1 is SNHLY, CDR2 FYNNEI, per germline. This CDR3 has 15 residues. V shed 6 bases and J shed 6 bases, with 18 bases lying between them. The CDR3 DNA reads TGTGCCAGCAGCCTACAGGGTGCCAGCGGAAACATTCAGTACTTC. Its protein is CASSLQGASGNIQYF.

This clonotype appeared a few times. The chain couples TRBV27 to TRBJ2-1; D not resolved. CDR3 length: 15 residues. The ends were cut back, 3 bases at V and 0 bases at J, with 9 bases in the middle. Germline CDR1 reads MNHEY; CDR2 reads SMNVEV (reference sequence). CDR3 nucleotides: TGTGCCAGCAGTTTGGCCTTCCTCTCCTACAATGAGCAGTTCTTC. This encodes CASSLAFLSYNEQFF.

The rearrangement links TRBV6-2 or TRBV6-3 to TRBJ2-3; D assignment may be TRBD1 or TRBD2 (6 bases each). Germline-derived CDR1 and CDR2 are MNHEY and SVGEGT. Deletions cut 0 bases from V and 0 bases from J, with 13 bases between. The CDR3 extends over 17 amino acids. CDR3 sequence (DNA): TGTGCCAGCAGTTACTCGAGCTGGGGGGCCAGCACAGATACGCAGTATTTT. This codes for CASSYSSWGASTDTQYF.

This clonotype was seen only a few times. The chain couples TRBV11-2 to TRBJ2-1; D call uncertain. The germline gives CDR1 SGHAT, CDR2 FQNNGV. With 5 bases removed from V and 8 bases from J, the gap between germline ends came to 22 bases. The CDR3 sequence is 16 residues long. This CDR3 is CASSILNRRLADEQFF. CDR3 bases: TGTGCCAGCAGCATCTTAAACCGACGGCTGGCGGATGAGCAGTTCTTC. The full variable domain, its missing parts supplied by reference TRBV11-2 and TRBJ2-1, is EAGVAQSPRYKIIEKRQSVAFWCNPISGHATLYWYQQILGQGPKLLIQFQNNGVVDDSQLPKDRFSAERLKGVDSTLKIQPAKLEDSAVYLCASSILNRRLADEQFFGPGTRLTVL.

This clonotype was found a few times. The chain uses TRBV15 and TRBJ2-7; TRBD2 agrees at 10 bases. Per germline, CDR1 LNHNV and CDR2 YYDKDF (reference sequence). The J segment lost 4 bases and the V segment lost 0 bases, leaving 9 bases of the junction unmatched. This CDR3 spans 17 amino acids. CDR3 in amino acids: CATSREPSGGPSYEQYF. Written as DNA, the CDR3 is TGTGCCACCAGCAGAGAACCTAGCGGGGGCCCCTCATACGAGCAGTACTTC. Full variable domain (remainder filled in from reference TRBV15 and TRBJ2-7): DAMVIQNPRYQVTQFGKPVTLSCSQTLNHNVMYWYQQKSSQAPKLLFHYYDKDFNNEADTPDNFQSRRPNTSFCFLDIRSPGLGDTAMYLCATSREPSGGPSYEQYFGPGTRLTVT.

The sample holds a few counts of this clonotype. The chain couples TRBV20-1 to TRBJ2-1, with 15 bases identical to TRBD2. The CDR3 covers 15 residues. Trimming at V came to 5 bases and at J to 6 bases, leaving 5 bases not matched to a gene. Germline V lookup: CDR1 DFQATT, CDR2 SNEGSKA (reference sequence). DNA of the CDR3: TGCAGTGCTGGAGGGACTAGCGGGAGGTTCAATGAGCAGTTCTTC. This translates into CSAGGTSGRFNEQFF.

Here the CDR3 reads CASSQDRVAKNIQYF. In DNA form, the CDR3 reads TGCGCCAGCAGCCAAGATCGGGTAGCCAAAAACATTCAGTACTTC. V is TRBV4-1 and J is TRBJ2-4; no reliable D call. CDR1 is MGHRA and CDR2 is YSYEKL in the germline V gene. The CDR3 is 15 amino acids. V was cut by 0 bases and J by 0 bases, with 6 bases left in between.

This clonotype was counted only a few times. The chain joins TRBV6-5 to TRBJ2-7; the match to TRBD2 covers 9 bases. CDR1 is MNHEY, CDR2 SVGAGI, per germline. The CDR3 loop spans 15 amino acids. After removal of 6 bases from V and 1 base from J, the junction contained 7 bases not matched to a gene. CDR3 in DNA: TGTGCCAGCAGCCTTGGCGGGAGGGGTTCCTACGAGCAGTACTTC. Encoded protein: CASSLGGRGSYEQYF.

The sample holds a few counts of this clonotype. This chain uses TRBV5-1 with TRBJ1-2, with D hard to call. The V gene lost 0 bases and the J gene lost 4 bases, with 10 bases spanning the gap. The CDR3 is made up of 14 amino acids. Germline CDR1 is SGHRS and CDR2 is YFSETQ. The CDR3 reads CASSLAMDGYGYTF. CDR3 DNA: TGCGCCAGCAGCTTGGCCATGGATGGCTATGGCTACACCTTC.

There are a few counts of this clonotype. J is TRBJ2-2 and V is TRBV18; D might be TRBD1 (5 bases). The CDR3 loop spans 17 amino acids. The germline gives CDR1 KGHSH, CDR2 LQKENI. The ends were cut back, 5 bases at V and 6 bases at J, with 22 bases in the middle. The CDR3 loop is CASSSRRPERGAGELFF. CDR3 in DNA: TGTGCCAGCTCATCGCGCCGGCCGGAAAGGGGTGCCGGGGAGCTGTTTTTT.

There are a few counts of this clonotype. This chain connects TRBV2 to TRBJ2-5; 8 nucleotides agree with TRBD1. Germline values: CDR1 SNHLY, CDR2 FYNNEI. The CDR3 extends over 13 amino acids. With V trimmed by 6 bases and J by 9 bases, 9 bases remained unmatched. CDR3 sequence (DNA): TGTGCCAGCAGGCAGGGGGCTTTGATGGCCCAGTACTTC. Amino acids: CASRQGALMAQYF. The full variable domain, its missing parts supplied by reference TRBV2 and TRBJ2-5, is EPEVTQTPSHQVTQMGQEVILRCVPISNHLYFYWYRQILGQKVEFLVSFYNNEISEKSEIFDDQFSVERPDGSNFTLKIRSTKLEDSAMYFCASRQGALMAQYFGPGTRLLVL.

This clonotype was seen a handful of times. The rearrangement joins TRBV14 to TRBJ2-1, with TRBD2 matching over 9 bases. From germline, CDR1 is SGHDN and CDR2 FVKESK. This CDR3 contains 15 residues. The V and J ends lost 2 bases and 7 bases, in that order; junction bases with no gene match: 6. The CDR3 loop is CASSQLAGLKNEQFF. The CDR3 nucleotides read TGTGCCAGCAGCCAACTAGCGGGATTAAAGAATGAGCAGTTCTTC.

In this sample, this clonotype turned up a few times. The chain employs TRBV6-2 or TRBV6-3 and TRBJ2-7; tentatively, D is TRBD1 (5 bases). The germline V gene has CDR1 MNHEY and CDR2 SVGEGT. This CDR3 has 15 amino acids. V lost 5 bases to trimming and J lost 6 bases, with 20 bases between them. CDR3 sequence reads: CASSRPIRVVCEQYV. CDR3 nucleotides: TGTGCCAGCAGTCGCCCTATCAGGGTTGTTTGCGAGCAGTACGTC.

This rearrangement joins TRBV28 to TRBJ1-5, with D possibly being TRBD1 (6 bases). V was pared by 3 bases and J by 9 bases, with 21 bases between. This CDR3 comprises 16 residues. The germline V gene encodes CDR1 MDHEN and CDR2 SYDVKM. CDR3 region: CASSLKPGHPIGPQHF. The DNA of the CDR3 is TGTGCCAGCAGTTTGAAGCCGGGACACCCCATTGGGCCCCAGCATTTT.

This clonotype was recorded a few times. CDR3 DNA: TGCAGTGCTTCCGGACTAGAGTACAATGAGCAGTTCTTC. As protein: CSASGLEYNEQFF. The chain has TRBV20-1 and TRBJ2-5; 7 bases line up with TRBD2. The J call may be wrong; the DNA end is better matched by TRBJ2-1. Germline V lookup: CDR1 DFQATT, CDR2 SNEGSKA (reference sequence). The CDR3 has 13 residues.

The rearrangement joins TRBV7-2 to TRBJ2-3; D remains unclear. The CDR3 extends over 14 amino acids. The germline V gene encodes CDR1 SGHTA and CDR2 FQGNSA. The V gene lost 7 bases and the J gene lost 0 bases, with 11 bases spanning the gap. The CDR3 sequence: CASKTPISTDTQYF. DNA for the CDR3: TGTGCCAGCAAGACACCAATCAGCACAGATACGCAGTATTTT.

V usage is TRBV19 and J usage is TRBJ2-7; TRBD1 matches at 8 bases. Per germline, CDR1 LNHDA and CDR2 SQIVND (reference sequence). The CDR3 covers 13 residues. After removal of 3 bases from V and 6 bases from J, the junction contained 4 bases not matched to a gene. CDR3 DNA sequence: TGTGCCAGTAGTATGGACAGGGATTCCGAGCAGTACGTC. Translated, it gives CASSMDRDSEQYV.

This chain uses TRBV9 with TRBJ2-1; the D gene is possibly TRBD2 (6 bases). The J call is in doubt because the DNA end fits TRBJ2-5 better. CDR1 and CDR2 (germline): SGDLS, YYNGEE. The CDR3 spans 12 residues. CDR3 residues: CASSGGRETQYF. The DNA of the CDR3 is TGTGCCAGCAGCGGGGGGAGGGAGACCCAGTACTTC.

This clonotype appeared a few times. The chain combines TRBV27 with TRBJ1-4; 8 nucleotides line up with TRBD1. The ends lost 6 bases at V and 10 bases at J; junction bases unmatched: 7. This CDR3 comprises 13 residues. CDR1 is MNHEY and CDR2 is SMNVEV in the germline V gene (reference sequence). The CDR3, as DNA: TGTGCCAGCAGGAACACAGGGGGTGGAAAACTGTTTTTT. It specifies CASRNTGGGKLFF.

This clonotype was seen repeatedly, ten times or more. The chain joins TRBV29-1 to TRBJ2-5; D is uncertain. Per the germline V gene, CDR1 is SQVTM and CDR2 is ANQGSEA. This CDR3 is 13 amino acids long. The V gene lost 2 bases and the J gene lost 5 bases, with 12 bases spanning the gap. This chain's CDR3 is CSVERLLKETQYF. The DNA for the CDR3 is TGCAGCGTTGAACGCCTCCTGAAGGAGACCCAGTACTTC.

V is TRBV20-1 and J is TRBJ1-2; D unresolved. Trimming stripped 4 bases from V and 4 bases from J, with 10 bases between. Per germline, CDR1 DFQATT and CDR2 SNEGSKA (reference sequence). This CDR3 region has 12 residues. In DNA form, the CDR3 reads TGCAGTGCTACCTTACAGAGCTATGGCTACACCTTC. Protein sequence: CSATLQSYGYTF.

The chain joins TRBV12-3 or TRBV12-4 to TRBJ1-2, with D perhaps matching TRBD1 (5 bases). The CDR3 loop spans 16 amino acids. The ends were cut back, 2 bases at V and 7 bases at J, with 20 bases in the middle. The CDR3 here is CASSLSHLDTEGGYTF. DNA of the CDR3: TGTGCCAGCAGTTTATCCCATTTGGACACCGAGGGTGGCTACACCTTC.

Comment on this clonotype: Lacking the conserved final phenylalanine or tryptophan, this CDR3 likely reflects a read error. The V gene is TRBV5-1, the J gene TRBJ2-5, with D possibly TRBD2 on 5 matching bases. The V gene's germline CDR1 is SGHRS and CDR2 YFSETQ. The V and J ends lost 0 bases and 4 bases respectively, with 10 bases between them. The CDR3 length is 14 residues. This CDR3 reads CASSLDPGGETQYL. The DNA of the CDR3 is TGCGCCAGCAGCTTGGATCCAGGAGGAGAGACCCAGTACCTC.

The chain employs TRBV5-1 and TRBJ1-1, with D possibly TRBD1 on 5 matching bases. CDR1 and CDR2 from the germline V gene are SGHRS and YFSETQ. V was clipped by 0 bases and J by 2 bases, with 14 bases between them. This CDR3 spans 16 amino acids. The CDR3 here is CASSLAGVTANTEAFF. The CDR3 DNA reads TGCGCCAGCAGCTTGGCCGGAGTGACAGCCAACACTGAAGCTTTCTTT.

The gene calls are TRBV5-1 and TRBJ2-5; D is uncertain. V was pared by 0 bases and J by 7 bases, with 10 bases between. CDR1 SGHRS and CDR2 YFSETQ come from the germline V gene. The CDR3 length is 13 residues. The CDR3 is CASSLAEFTTQYF. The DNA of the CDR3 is TGCGCCAGCAGCTTGGCCGAGTTTACGACCCAGTACTTC.

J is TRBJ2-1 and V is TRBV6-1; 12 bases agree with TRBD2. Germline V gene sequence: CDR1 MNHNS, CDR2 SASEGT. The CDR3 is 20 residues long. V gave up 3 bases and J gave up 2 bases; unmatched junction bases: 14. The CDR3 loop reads CASSDYRTSGGRLTYNEQFF. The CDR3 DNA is TGTGCCAGCAGTGACTACAGAACTAGCGGGGGGCGCCTCACCTACAATGAGCAGTTCTTC.

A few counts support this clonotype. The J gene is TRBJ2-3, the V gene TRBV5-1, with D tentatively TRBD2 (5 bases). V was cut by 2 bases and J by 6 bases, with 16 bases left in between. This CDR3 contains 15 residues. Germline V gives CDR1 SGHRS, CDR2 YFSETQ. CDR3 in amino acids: CASSFGRGNDDTQYF. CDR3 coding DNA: TGCGCCAGCAGCTTTGGACGGGGAAACGACGATACGCAGTATTTT.